One and the same sample provided the 23 T cell receptor beta chains below, sequenced in a study of blood T cell repertoires in COVID-19. TCRdb keeps only in-frame clones here, not all; method: immunoSEQ multiplex PCR. The sample records tens of thousands of clones, approximately 86% being singletons. Sequenced material: peripheral blood. These receptors all stem from a middle-aged man with COVID-19, enrolled during active disease.

The chain employs TRBV6-4 and TRBJ1-2; 10 bases are a match to TRBD1. CDR3 length equals 14 residues. Germline trimming cut 6 bases from V and 7 bases from J; bases unmatched to any gene: 8. CDR1 and CDR2 (germline): MRHNA, SNTAGT. The chain's CDR3 is CASSAGTGAGGYTF. Written as DNA, the CDR3 is TGTGCCAGCAGCGCGGGGACAGGGGCAGGTGGCTACACCTTC.

V is TRBV10-3 and J is TRBJ1-2; no reliable D call. Germline assignment: CDR1 ENHRY and CDR2 SYGVKD. The V end was cut by 2 bases, the J end by 4 bases, with 8 bases between. This CDR3 is 13 amino acids long. CDR3 region: CAISEETVYGYTF. The CDR3 DNA sequence: TGTGCCATCAGTGAGGAAACAGTCTATGGCTACACCTTC.

V gene TRBV23-1 combines with J gene TRBJ2-2; TRBD2 aligns across 11 bases. TRBV23-1 is identified as an open reading frame with a role that is uncertain. The CDR3 has 13 residues. V lost 10 bases and J lost 3; bases outside the gene matches: 1. The CDR3, as DNA: TGCGCCATTAGCGGGAGGGACACCGGGGAGCTGTTTTTT. It specifies CAISGRDTGELFF.

The chain is built from TRBV2 and TRBJ2-5; D not resolved. Per germline, CDR1 SNHLY and CDR2 FYNNEI. The CDR3 loop spans 13 amino acids. V was trimmed by 6 bases and J by 4 bases, leaving 12 bases between them. CDR3 bases: TGTGCCAGCAGCGGAGAGATAGGAGAGACCCAGTACTTC. This gives the protein CASSGEIGETQYF.

V gene TRBV10-3 combines with J gene TRBJ1-5; no definite D call. Trimming left V 0 bases short and J 0 bases short, with 6 bases between. Germline assignment: CDR1 ENHRY and CDR2 SYGVKD. This CDR3 has 15 amino acids. The chain's CDR3 is CAISESSYSNQPQHF. CDR3 sequence (DNA): TGTGCCATCAGTGAGTCGAGTTATAGCAATCAGCCCCAGCATTTT.

The chain couples TRBV18 to TRBJ2-7; weak D call: TRBD1 (5 bases). V was cut by 2 bases and J by 5 bases, with 13 bases left in between. The germline V gene has CDR1 KGHSH and CDR2 LQKENI. There are 14 residues in the CDR3. In DNA, the CDR3 is TGTGCCAGCTCACCAGGCCAGGGATCCCACGAGCAGTACTTC. This encodes CASSPGQGSHEQYF.

The CDR3 nucleotides are TGTGCCAGCAGACTAGCGGGGGGGTACACAGATACGCAGTATTTT. It codes for CASRLAGGYTDTQYF. The rearrangement uses TRBV6-5 and TRBJ2-3, with TRBD2 matching over 13 bases. CDR1 and CDR2 from the germline V gene are MNHEY and SVGAGI. CDR3 length: 15 residues. The trim removed 6 bases at V and 2 bases at J, leaving 2 bases unmatched.

In this sample, this clone turned up a few times. The chain employs TRBV27 and TRBJ2-7, with 8 bases matching TRBD1. CDR3 length: 14 amino acids. In germline, CDR1 is MNHEY, CDR2 SMNVEV (reference sequence). V lost 6 bases to trimming and J lost 4 bases; unmatched junction nucleotides: 8. For the CDR3, the DNA is TGTGCCAGCAGCCGGGACAGGCTCGAGTACGAGCAGTACTTC. Translated: CASSRDRLEYEQYF.

The CDR3 DNA sequence: TGTGCCAGCAGCCAAGTTTTTGGTAACGGGTTGTCGGGGGCCAACGTCCTGACTTTC. Translation: CASSQVFGNGLSGANVLTF. The gene calls are TRBV3-1 (or the pseudogene TRBV3-2) and TRBJ2-6; no firm D call. Between the trimmed V and J ends, which lost 1 base and 4 bases, there was a span of 20 bases. The CDR3 is 19 residues long. Germline V gene data show CDR1 as LGHDT and CDR2 as YNNKEL (reference sequence).

There are a few counts of this clone. This sequence joins TRBV28 and TRBJ2-7; weak D call: TRBD2 (5 bases). This CDR3 region has 13 residues. The germline gives CDR1 MDHEN, CDR2 SYDVKM. Trimming cost V 7 bases and J 6 bases, with 16 bases left between them. The DNA of the CDR3 is TGTGCCAGCACCCGGGGTCCTGGGAGCGAGCAGTACTTC. It codes for CASTRGPGSEQYF.

The chain couples TRBV3-1 (or the pseudogene TRBV3-2) to TRBJ2-2, with D possibly matching TRBD1 (5 bases). Between the trimmed V and J ends, which lost 2 bases and 5 bases, there was a span of 6 bases. The CDR3 totals 13 residues. Germline CDR1 and CDR2: LGHDT and YNNKEL (reference sequence). The CDR3 loop reads CASSQRGTGELFF. Written as DNA, the CDR3 is TGTGCCAGCAGCCAAAGGGGAACCGGGGAGCTGTTTTTT.

The V and J genes are TRBV11-1 and TRBJ2-1, with a possible D match to TRBD2 (7 bases). V dropped 7 bases and J dropped 8 bases, with 12 bases sitting between them. The V gene's germline CDR1 is SGHAT and CDR2 FQDESV (reference sequence). This CDR3 spans 12 amino acids. The CDR3 sequence is CASTKGGDEQFF. CDR3 nucleotide sequence: TGTGCCAGCACCAAGGGGGGGGATGAGCAGTTCTTC.

This clone was counted once. Without the conserved terminal phenylalanine or tryptophan, this CDR3 likely stems from a read error. No DNA is shown, since the ends of the CDR3 on it are uncertain; the CDR3 is the one TCRdb lists. The rearrangement joins TRBV21-1 to TRBJ2-7; no DNA check was done on the table's D call, TRBD2. TRBV21-1 is described as a pseudogene. The CDR3 is made up of 14 amino acids, end residues included. CDR3 region: CASSKGRGLGGATI.

V usage is TRBV5-1 and J usage is TRBJ1-1; TRBD1 agrees at 7 bases. V was pared by 0 bases and J by 11 bases, with 7 bases of the junction left unmatched. Germline CDR1 reads SGHRS; CDR2 reads YFSETQ. The CDR3 loop spans 13 amino acids. The CDR3 DNA is TGCGCCAGCAGCTTGGGCACAGGGGAAGTTGCTTTCTTT. Its protein product is CASSLGTGEVAFF.

The rearrangement joins TRBV19 to TRBJ1-5; D not resolved. The germline CDR1 and CDR2 sequences are LNHDA and SQIVND (reference sequence). There are 14 residues in the CDR3. Trimming left V 1 base short and J 0 bases short, with 4 bases between. The CDR3 sequence is CASSIGYSNQPQHF. The CDR3 DNA is TGTGCCAGTAGTATAGGTTATAGCAATCAGCCCCAGCATTTT.

The V gene is TRBV29-1, the J gene TRBJ1-1, with a possible D match to TRBD1 (5 bases). The CDR3 sequence is 12 residues long. V dropped 6 bases and J dropped 1 base, with 9 bases sitting between them. The V gene's germline CDR1 is SQVTM and CDR2 ANQGSEA. For the CDR3, the DNA is TGCAGCGTCTATGACAGGAACACTGAAGCTTTCTTT. Amino acids: CSVYDRNTEAFF. Variable domain in full (rest from reference TRBV29-1 and TRBJ1-1): SAVISQKPSRDICQRGTSLTIQCQVDSQVTMMFWYRQQPGQSLTLIATANQGSEATYESGFVIDKFPISRPNLTFSTLTVSNMSPEDSSIYLCSVYDRNTEAFFGQGTRLTVV.

V usage is TRBV5-1 and J usage is TRBJ2-3; TRBD2 is a possible D gene (7 bases). The CDR3 sequence is 15 residues long. Germline loops: CDR1 SGHRS, CDR2 YFSETQ. Trimming shortened V by 0 bases and J by 6 bases, and 14 bases separated the two germline ends. This CDR3 is CASSLVPGGQDTQYF. In DNA, the CDR3 is TGCGCCAGCAGCTTGGTGCCCGGGGGGCAGGATACGCAGTATTTT. Full variable domain (remainder filled in from reference TRBV5-1 and TRBJ2-3): KAGVTQTPRYLIKTRGQQVTLSCSPISGHRSVSWYQQTPGQGLQFLFEYFSETQRNKGNFPGRFSGRQFSNSRSEMNVSTLELGDSALYLCASSLVPGGQDTQYFGPGTRLTVL.

This clone was seen just once. The chain has TRBV2 and TRBJ2-2; 7 bases line up with TRBD1. The germline V gene encodes CDR1 SNHLY and CDR2 FYNNEI. The CDR3 totals 14 residues. V shed 7 bases and J 1 base; nucleotides not matched to a gene: 3. The CDR3 region has the DNA TGTGCCAGCAACAGACAGGGGAACACCGGGGAGCTGTTTTTT. As protein: CASNRQGNTGELFF.

V gene TRBV30 combines with J gene TRBJ1-6; maybe TRBD1 (6 bases). The germline V gene has CDR1 GTSNPN and CDR2 SVGIG (reference sequence). The ends were cut back, 4 bases at V and 10 bases at J, with 14 bases in the middle. The CDR3 extends over 13 amino acids. The CDR3: CAWKPGAMSPLHF. The DNA for the CDR3 is TGTGCCTGGAAACCAGGGGCGATGTCACCCCTCCACTTT. The full variable domain, its missing parts supplied by reference TRBV30 and TRBJ1-6, is SQTIHQWPATLVQPVGSPLSLECTVEGTSNPNLYWYRQAAGRGLQLLFYSVGIGQISSEVPQNLSASRPQDRQFILSSKKLLLSDSGFYLCAWKPGAMSPLHFGNGTRLTVT.

J is TRBJ1-5 and V is TRBV6-2 or TRBV6-3; D gene ambiguous. This CDR3 is 15 amino acids long. Germline CDR1 reads MNHEY; CDR2 reads SVGEGT. Trimming stripped 5 bases from V and 0 bases from J, with 11 bases between. CDR3 sequence (DNA): TGTGCCAGCAGTCCAGGAATTTATAGCAATCAGCCCCAGCATTTT. It specifies CASSPGIYSNQPQHF.

CDR3 amino acids: CASSWGDVKDEQFF. CDR3 DNA sequence: TGCGCCAGCAGCTGGGGGGACGTCAAGGATGAGCAGTTCTTC. This chain connects TRBV5-1 to TRBJ2-1; D is possibly TRBD2 (6 bases). The CDR3 covers 14 residues. Germline V CDR1 and CDR2: SGHRS, YFSETQ. The germline V and J ends were trimmed by 3 bases and 8 bases, with 15 bases remaining between them.

This CDR3 is CATSGTGVIDTQYF. DNA for the CDR3: TGTGCCACCAGCGGTACAGGGGTAATAGATACGCAGTATTTT. The chain links TRBV15 to TRBJ2-3; 7 bases are shared with TRBD1. V lost 5 bases to trimming and J lost 5 bases; unmatched junction nucleotides: 7. This CDR3 has 14 amino acids. Germline CDR1 is LNHNV and CDR2 is YYDKDF (reference sequence). The whole variable domain, remainder taken from reference TRBV15 and TRBJ2-3, is DAMVIQNPRYQVTQFGKPVTLSCSQTLNHNVMYWYQQKSSQAPKLLFHYYDKDFNNEADTPDNFQSRRPNTSFCFLDIRSPGLGDTAMYLCATSGTGVIDTQYFGPGTRLTVL.

The gene calls are TRBV24-1 and TRBJ2-7, with D perhaps matching TRBD2 (6 bases). This CDR3 region has 13 residues. Germline CDR1 is KGHDR and CDR2 is SFDVKD. Deletions cut 3 bases from V and 4 bases from J, with 9 bases between. The CDR3 reads CATSDSAGYEQYF. CDR3 coding DNA: TGTGCCACCAGTGATAGCGCGGGGTACGAGCAGTACTTC.